The source of this T cell receptor (beta chain) is a study of control samples from healthy donors and cancer patients. TCRdb keeps only in-frame clones here, not all; method: immunoSEQ multiplex PCR. The sample consists of over 85,000 clones, about 92% of them appearing once. CDR3 length equals 15 residues. The trim removed 3 bases at V and 4 bases at J, leaving 7 bases unmatched. Germline CDR1 MGHRA, CDR2 YSYEKL. The sample was blood. The clonotype comes from a young woman in good health. The chain has TRBV4-1 and TRBJ2-3; 7 bases align to TRBD1. This chain's CDR3 is CASSQLDRDADTQYF. For the CDR3, the DNA is TGCGCCAGCAGCCAGTTAGACAGGGATGCAGATACGCAGTATTTT.